The 28 T cell receptor beta chains below come from one sample, sequenced in a study of Tregs in tolerant kidney transplant recipients. TCRdb keeps only in-frame clones here, not all; method: immunoSEQ multiplex PCR. This table lists 23,000 or so clones. Mixed chimerism was transient after nonmyeloablative marrow transplants from related graft donors. Sequencing was performed on CD4+ T cells from blood (PBMCs), taken 6 months after the transplant. Source of these receptors: a human patient who received a combined kidney and bone marrow transplant. T cells may partly derive from the graft donor.

CDR3 amino acids: CASSQGDRLGSPLHF. CDR3 DNA, as far as it was read: TGTGCCAGCAGTCAGGGGGACAGACTAGGGTCACCC. The chain is built from TRBV6-4 and TRBJ1-6; 7 bases match TRBD1. The CDR3 is cut off 3 residues early in the read; its end comes from the germline J gene. The germline V gene encodes CDR1 MRHNA and CDR2 SNTAGT. This CDR3 is built from 15 residues. V shed 5 bases, J shed 10 bases, and the junction held 11 bases outside the gene matches.

In terms of frequency, this clone is medium-sized. The read is 3 residues too short to cover the CDR3 end, so that end is filled in from the germline J gene. The chain has TRBV20-1 and TRBJ1-6; a possible D gene is TRBD1 (5 bases). The germline V gene has CDR1 DFQATT and CDR2 SNEGSKA (reference sequence). The CDR3 contains 14 residues. The ends were cut back, 2 bases at V and 8 bases at J, with 13 bases in the middle. CDR3 DNA, as far as it was read: TGCAGTGCTAGACGCCCAGGGTCGGATTCACCC. Its translation is CSARRPGSDSP. The complete CDR3 reads CSARRPGSDSPLHF.

CDR3 bases read: TGCAGCGTTATAATGGCCGGGACAGGGAGCTACAATGAG. Protein sequence: CSVIMAGTGSYNE. The full CDR3 protein reads CSVIMAGTGSYNEQFF. V and J are TRBV29-1 and TRBJ2-1; the match to TRBD1 covers 9 bases. The DNA ends 3 residues before the CDR3 does, and the rest of the CDR3 is filled in from the germline J gene. Losses at the gene ends were 5 bases for V and 3 bases for J; bases not matched to a gene: 11. CDR3 length: 16 amino acids. Germline lookup yields CDR1 SQVTM and CDR2 ANQGSEA.

The CDR3 protein is CASSLRGRGQPQHF. The sequenced CDR3 bases are TGTGCCAGCAGCTTAAGAGGCCGAGGGCAGCCC. The V gene is TRBV7-8, the J gene TRBJ1-5; unclear D gene. With the read ending 3 residues before the CDR3 end, the germline J gene is used to fill in that end. The germline V and J ends were trimmed by 2 bases and 7 bases, with 12 bases remaining between them. Germline lookup yields CDR1 SGHVS and CDR2 FQNEAQ. The CDR3 extends over 14 amino acids.

On this clone: The CDR3 end is not reached by the read, which stops 3 residues before it; the germline J gene fills it in. This rearrangement joins TRBV20-1 to TRBJ2-4, with a possible D match to TRBD2 (6 bases). Germline V gene lookup returns CDR1 DFQATT and CDR2 SNEGSKA (reference sequence). CDR3 length: 14 amino acids. V was pared by 5 bases and J by 2 bases, with 13 bases between. CDR3 in amino acids: CSAVPGETKNIQYF. CDR3 DNA (partial): TGCAGTGCTGTCCCGGGGGAGACCAAAAACATT.

Worth noting for this clone: The missing CDR3 end, 3 residues past where the read stops, is filled in from the germline J gene. The chain links TRBV5-1 to TRBJ2-1, with 12 bases aligning to TRBD2. The V gene's germline CDR1 is SGHRS and CDR2 YFSETQ. V lost 0 bases and J lost 6; bases outside the gene matches: 7. This CDR3 region has 17 residues. CDR3 DNA (partial): TGCGCCAGCAGCTTGGGAGGGAGACTAGCGGGGGCCAATGAG. Protein product: CASSLGGRLAGANE. From start to end, the CDR3 is CASSLGGRLAGANEQFF.

Partial CDR3 DNA: TGCGCCAGCAGTGAGGGCCGACGGCGGGACACTGAA. Translating it yields CASSEGRRRDTE. The full CDR3 protein is CASSEGRRRDTEAFF. The chain couples TRBV10-1 to TRBJ1-1, with D unclear. The CDR3 end falls 3 residues outside the read, so it is completed with the germline J gene. The CDR3 has 15 residues. V lost 2 bases and J 3 bases, leaving 13 bases between the germline ends. Germline lookup yields CDR1 WNHNN and CDR2 SYGVQD (reference sequence).

About this clone itself: With the read ending 3 residues before the CDR3 end, the germline J gene is used to fill in that end. V gene TRBV10-1 combines with J gene TRBJ2-3; D gene uncertain. Per germline, CDR1 WNHNN and CDR2 SYGVQD (reference sequence). This CDR3 is built from 13 residues. Trimming took 2 bases from V and 0 from J, leaving 3 bases between them. This CDR3 is CASSELSTDTQYF. CDR3 DNA, as far as it was read: TGCGCCAGCAGTGAGCTCAGCACAGATACG.

About this clone: The CDR3 end is not reached by the read, which stops 3 residues before it; the germline J gene fills it in. The V and J genes are TRBV20-1 and TRBJ1-5; D remains unclear. Germline lookup yields CDR1 DFQATT and CDR2 SNEGSKA (reference sequence). V was pared by 2 bases and J by 3 bases, with 5 bases between. This CDR3 contains 12 residues. Incomplete CDR3 DNA: TGCAGTGCTAGAAGCCCCAATCAGCCC. Protein sequence: CSARSPNQP. The complete CDR3 protein is CSARSPNQPQHF.

For this clone: The missing CDR3 end, 3 residues past where the read stops, is filled in from the germline J gene. The chain uses TRBV19 and TRBJ1-1; no reliable D call. The CDR3 has 12 amino acids. Germline loops: CDR1 LNHDA, CDR2 SQIVND (reference sequence). V lost 2 bases to trimming and J lost 4 bases, with 5 bases between them. The CDR3 sequence: CASSIFGTEAFF. The sequenced part of the CDR3 DNA is TGTGCCAGTAGTATATTCGGCACTGAA.

In regard to this clone: The observed sequence ends 3 residues before the CDR3 terminus, with the missing tail filled in from the germline J gene. The chain recombines TRBV30 with TRBJ1-2; TRBD1 might be the D (5 bases). Germline V gene sequence: CDR1 GTSNPN, CDR2 SVGIG (reference sequence). CDR3 length equals 14 residues. Trimming removed 7 bases from V and 4 bases from J, with 19 bases in between. The sequenced CDR3 bases are TGTGCCTCAAAAAGGGGACTTGACTTCTATGGC. Translating it yields CASKRGLDFYG. The complete CDR3 protein is CASKRGLDFYGYTF.

CDR3 protein: CASSQSHQRQGRIYYGYTF. CDR3 DNA (partial): TGTGCCAGCAGCCAATCTCACCAAAGACAGGGGCGAATTTACTATGGC. The gene calls are TRBV14 and TRBJ1-2, with 8 bases identical to TRBD1. Sequencing ends 3 residues short of the CDR3 end; the germline J gene provides the rest. From germline, CDR1 is SGHDN and CDR2 FVKESK. V trimming: 2 bases; J trimming: 3 bases; junction bases outside the gene matches: 17. The CDR3 runs 19 residues.

Concerning this clone: The read ends 3 residues early relative to the CDR3; the germline J gene fills the gap. This rearrangement joins TRBV13 to TRBJ1-2, with TRBD1 identical over 8 bases. CDR1 is PRHDT and CDR2 is FYEKMQ in the germline V gene (reference sequence). V lost 4 bases to trimming and J lost 6 bases; unmatched junction nucleotides: 1. The CDR3 spans 12 residues. The covered CDR3 bases are TGTGCCAGCAGCTCGACAGGGGATGGC. It yields the protein CASSSTGDG. The CDR3 as a whole reads CASSSTGDGYTF.

Turning to this clone: From the germline J gene comes the end of the CDR3, since the read stops 3 residues before it. This rearrangement joins TRBV6-2 or TRBV6-3 to TRBJ1-4; D call uncertain. CDR1 and CDR2 (germline): MNHEY, SVGEGT. The CDR3 is made up of 16 amino acids. V was clipped by 6 bases and J by 5 bases, with 19 bases between them. The part of the CDR3 DNA that was read is TGTGCCAGCAGACTCTCCATCAGGATCCCCAATGAAAAA. It codes for CASRLSIRIPNEK. The full CDR3 reads CASRLSIRIPNEKLFF.

As concerns this clone: The CDR3 extends 3 residues past the end of the read, so its final part is completed from the germline J gene. V usage is TRBV7-9 and J usage is TRBJ1-1; possible D gene TRBD1, 5 bases. V gave up 0 bases and J gave up 4 bases, with 6 bases separating them. This CDR3 is built from 13 residues. Germline V gene lookup returns CDR1 SEHNR and CDR2 FQNEAQ (reference sequence). The part of the CDR3 DNA that was read is TGTGCCAGCAGCTTAGCGGGGCTCACTGAA. This gives the protein CASSLAGLTE. The CDR3 in its entirety is CASSLAGLTEAFF.

A word on this clone: Read coverage stops 3 residues before the CDR3 terminus; the germline J gene supplies the remainder. This chain joins TRBV20-1 and TRBJ1-5; TRBD1 matches at 9 bases. Trimming at V came to 1 base and at J to 0 bases, leaving 4 bases not matched to a gene. Germline V gene lookup returns CDR1 DFQATT and CDR2 SNEGSKA (reference sequence). The CDR3 covers 16 residues. The CDR3 DNA, read in part, is TGCAGTGCTAGAGGACAGGGGGTTTATAGCAATCAGCCC. This translates into CSARGQGVYSNQP. The full CDR3 reads CSARGQGVYSNQPQHF.

A remark on this clone: The read falls 3 residues short of the CDR3 end, and the missing part is taken from the germline J gene. The gene calls are TRBV18 and TRBJ2-2; D unclear. The CDR3 contains 16 residues. CDR1 and CDR2 (germline): KGHSH, LQKENI. V was pared by 3 bases and J by 2 bases, with 13 bases between. The covered CDR3 bases are TGTGCCAGCTCACCCGGTGGCGGAGTAAACACCGGGGAG. Translated, it gives CASSPGGGVNTGE. In full, the CDR3 is CASSPGGGVNTGELFF.

A note on this clone: The read ends 3 residues early relative to the CDR3; the germline J gene fills the gap. Within the sample, other DNA sequences also encode this same CDR3. The chain uses TRBV19 and TRBJ2-5; D may be TRBD1 or TRBD2 (5 bases each). The CDR3 is made up of 16 amino acids. Trimming left V 3 bases short and J 1 base short, with 15 bases between. CDR1 is LNHDA and CDR2 is SQIVND in the germline V gene (reference sequence). Partial CDR3 DNA: TGTGCCAGTAGTATCAGCGCCCAGGGAGCCCAAGAGACC. Protein: CASSISAQGAQET. The CDR3 reads in full as CASSISAQGAQETQYF.

Comments on this clone: Read data end 3 residues before the CDR3 end; the end is taken from the germline J gene. The chain joins TRBV10-1 to TRBJ2-7, with 9 bases identical to TRBD2. The germline V gene encodes CDR1 WNHNN and CDR2 SYGVQD (reference sequence). The CDR3 totals 16 residues. The J segment lost 0 bases and the V segment lost 0 bases, leaving 3 bases of the junction unmatched. The CDR3 protein is CASSESSGSLSYEQYF. Partial CDR3 DNA: TGCGCCAGCAGTGAGTCTAGCGGGAGCCTCTCCTACGAG.

Remarks on this clone: From the germline J gene comes the end of the CDR3, since the read stops 3 residues before it. The J gene is TRBJ1-1, the V gene TRBV5-1; 8 nucleotides align to TRBD1. Germline lookup yields CDR1 SGHRS and CDR2 YFSETQ. The CDR3 totals 15 residues. The V gene end was trimmed by 5 bases and the J gene end by 1 base; junction bases not matched to a gene: 7. The CDR3 region is CASRQPGQANTEAFF. CDR3 DNA, as far as it was read: TGCGCCAGCAGGCAACCGGGACAGGCGAACACTGAA.

Turning to this clone: Sequencing ends 3 residues short of the CDR3 end; the germline J gene provides the rest. The chain uses TRBV6-4 and TRBJ2-5; 11 bases agree with TRBD1. The CDR3 contains 14 residues. Germline V gene lookup returns CDR1 MRHNA and CDR2 SNTAGT. The junction had 2 bases not matched to a gene; V was cut back by 4 bases and J by 4 bases. Partial CDR3 DNA: TGTGCCAGCAGTGCCGGGACAGGGGGAGAGACC. It codes for CASSAGTGGET. The whole CDR3 region reads CASSAGTGGETQYF.

On this clone itself: The read ends 3 residues early relative to the CDR3; the germline J gene fills the gap. V and J are TRBV5-1 and TRBJ1-5; 7 bases are a match to TRBD1. Germline V gene lookup returns CDR1 SGHRS and CDR2 YFSETQ. The CDR3 loop spans 15 amino acids. V gave up 2 bases and J gave up 2 bases; unmatched junction bases: 4. CDR3 DNA, as far as it was read: TGCGCCAGCAGCTTCACAGGGGAGCGCAATCAGCCC. Translated, it gives CASSFTGERNQP. The entire CDR3 reads CASSFTGERNQPQHF.

With regard to this clone: The CDR3 extends 3 residues past the end of the read, so its final part is completed from the germline J gene. The chain employs TRBV5-1 and TRBJ2-7, with 10 bases aligning to TRBD2. J gave up 6 bases and V 4 bases, and 19 bases lay outside the gene matches. Looked up from germline, CDR1 is SGHRS and CDR2 is YFSETQ. The CDR3 has 18 amino acids. The sequenced part of the CDR3 DNA is TGCGCCAGCAGCCGGGGGGCCCTTAGCGGGGGGATACACCCCGAG. It encodes CASSRGALSGGIHPE. Given in full, the CDR3 is CASSRGALSGGIHPEQYF.

Notes on this clone: Read coverage stops 3 residues before the CDR3 terminus; the germline J gene supplies the remainder. The J gene is TRBJ1-2, the V gene TRBV19, with D possibly being TRBD1 (6 bases). This CDR3 is built from 17 residues. Looked up from germline, CDR1 is LNHDA and CDR2 is SQIVND (reference sequence). With 7 bases removed from V and 3 bases from J, the gap between germline ends came to 24 bases. CDR3 bases read: TGTGCCAGTATCAATAGGGGGGGAAGTGGCACTGACTATGGC. Its translation is CASINRGGSGTDYG. The entire CDR3 protein is CASINRGGSGTDYGYTF.

This clone is identified as medium-sized from frequency. The read ends 3 residues early relative to the CDR3; the germline J gene fills the gap. The V gene is TRBV5-4, the J gene TRBJ1-6; D is perhaps TRBD1 (5 bases). Germline V gene data show CDR1 as SGHNT and CDR2 as YYREEE (reference sequence). The CDR3 length is 14 residues. V dropped 1 base and J dropped 10 bases, with 12 bases sitting between them. The DNA read from the CDR3 is TGTGCCAGCAGCTTGACGGGGGTCCGGTCACCC. It yields the protein CASSLTGVRSP. The full CDR3 sequence reads CASSLTGVRSPLHF.

Points on this clone: The CDR3 end falls 3 residues outside the read, so it is completed with the germline J gene. V usage is TRBV2 and J usage is TRBJ2-3, with TRBD2 matching 11 bases. Germline loops: CDR1 SNHLY, CDR2 FYNNEI. The CDR3 covers 16 residues. V lost 7 bases, J lost 0 bases, and 6 bases stayed unmatched. CDR3 protein: CASTPTSGVSTDTQYF. The CDR3 bases that were read are TGTGCCAGCACCCCGACTAGCGGGGTCAGCACAGATACG.

With regard to this clone: Read data end 3 residues before the CDR3 end; the end is taken from the germline J gene. The chain carries TRBV12-3 or TRBV12-4 and TRBJ2-7, with 7 bases fitting TRBD1. With 2 bases clipped from V and 5 bases from J, the junction kept 6 bases outside the gene matches. This CDR3 region has 14 residues. CDR3 protein: CASSLRGGGHEQYF. The part of the CDR3 DNA that was read is TGTGCCAGCAGTTTAAGAGGGGGCGGGCACGAG.

CDR3 sequence: CASSEAPGLAGGTQYF. The sequenced part of the CDR3 DNA is TGCGCCAGCAGTGAGGCCCCAGGACTAGCGGGTGGGACC. V gene TRBV10-2 combines with J gene TRBJ2-5, with 11 bases fitting TRBD2. The read halts 3 residues ahead of the CDR3 end, with the missing end drawn from the germline J gene. Per the germline V gene, CDR1 is WSHSY and CDR2 is SAAADI. With 2 bases clipped from V and 7 bases from J, the junction kept 9 bases outside the gene matches. There are 16 residues in the CDR3.